This T cell receptor (beta chain) was observed in a study of CD8 T cell repertoires and HIV-1 epitope variants (dated by TCRdb to 2020 to 2022). With regard to the full study: Twenty-five peptides representing autologous and known Gag and Nef epitope variants were each used to stimulate T cells in separate culture wells. An aliquot of 1M T cells was saved as an uncultured baseline condition, separate from the 75 to 100 T cell cultures. A total of approximately 89 T cell cultures were run, with each culture condition performed in triplicate except for one peptide, which was performed in duplicate. The control conditions were a CMV, EBV and flu peptide pool, the Ebola AY9 epitope as a negative control, and a well with no peptide. The cultures were grown for less than 11 days in IMDM with gentamicin, and half of the media was changed on days 3 and 7 with IL-2, IL-7 and IL-15 added. Three Gag epitope families and Nef HW9 and YT9 were included among the tested epitopes. T cells were enriched using the EasySep Human T Cell Enrichment Kit and were co-cultured with equal numbers of autologous T cell-negative cells serving as antigen-presenting cells. Broader findings and caveats from the paper: Under 10 antigen-specific TCR beta clonotypes were identified, of which over 5 appeared to be cross-reactive for autologous or known escape epitope variants. Only TCR beta chains were identified by the assay, and proliferation to antigen, not T cell function or cytokine profile, was indicated. The Nef KF9 family was recognized by five clonotypes and the HW9 family by one, and no responses to the TAALDMSHF plasma variant were observed.

The EasySep Human CD8+ T Cell Enrichment Kit was used on day 10 to isolate CD8+ T cells from every culture. Notes on this clone: The target of this receptor is not known. Qualities for individual bases were not recorded, and no much larger clone is one base off.

TCR beta CDR3 regions were sequenced at survey depth on the immunoSEQ platform. The QIAamp DNA micro kit was used to extract genomic DNA from every cultured and uncultured CD8+ T cell population. Regarding the original processing steps: Samples with fewer than 5,000 productive reads were excluded, resulting in the removal of about 6.5% of the 75 HIV peptide-stimulated cultures. A MANAFEST web app trimmed sequences to CDR3 and removed nonproductive sequences, CDR3s under 5 amino acids, and those not starting C or ending F/W. For a clonotype to count as antigen-specific, the clonotype had to expand relative to the no-peptide control in at least 2 of 3 replicates at FDR 0.01, and only within one epitope family. A frequency at least fivefold higher than in wells stimulated with peptides from other epitope families was additionally required for specific clonotypes. Here the immuneACCESS table is served through TCRdb, limited to in-frame sequences with V and J called. Missing clones are a known gap in these copies; in checked studies unresolved V genes cover under half, and the rest lacks a known reason. V and J calls plus clone size are reproduced from that table; the DNA served to infer D and trimming. The sample contains about 5,600 clones, 60% to 80% of them found a single time. The ten largest clonotypes hold less than 50% of the sample.

The CDR3 goes from the cysteine to the phenylalanine over 15 residues. The DNA shown is the 45-base CDR3, in frame from base 1. CDR1 and CDR2 (SGHTS, YDEGEE) derive from the germline V gene. Relative to germline, V is missing 0 bases and J is missing 0 bases, with 3 bases of the junction outside any gene match. This sequence was found in a male donor with HIV. The sequence is built from TRBV5-8 and TRBJ2-7, with 7 bases in between that match TRBD1. The sequenced sample consisted of cultured CD8+ T cells derived from PBMCs. The CDR3 region reads CASSLGDSDSYEQYF. The nucleotides read TGTGCCAGCAGCTTGGGGGACAGTGACTCCTACGAGCAGTACTTC. With the portions outside the CDR3 filled from the reference TRBV5-8 and TRBJ2-7 genes, the complete variable region becomes EAGVTQSPTHLIKTRGQQATLRCSPISGHTSVYWYQQALGLGLQFLLWYDEGEERNRGNFPPRFSGRQFPNYSSELNVNALELEDSALYLCASSLGDSDSYEQYFGPGTRLTVT.